This T cell receptor beta chain derives from a study of technical replicates of blood from a few donors. Measured with immunoSEQ multiplex PCR; TCRdb has only the in-frame clones, and not every one. The sample carries approximately 69,000 clones, 95% to 97% recorded once. The CDR3 loop spans 16 amino acids. Germline CDR1 reads SGHAT; CDR2 reads FQNNGV. The V end lost 1 base, the J end lost 1 base, and 13 bases lay between the germline ends. The rearrangement uses TRBV11-2 and TRBJ1-2; D gene ambiguous. The receptor was isolated from a human donor in good health. Sequences were obtained from T cells isolated from PBMCs. The CDR3 here is CASSLVSEKFNYGYTF. The DNA of the CDR3 is TGTGCCAGCAGCTTAGTTTCAGAAAAATTTAACTATGGCTACACCTTC. Together with reference TRBV11-2 and TRBJ1-2, the CDR3 gives the full variable domain: EAGVAQSPRYKIIEKRQSVAFWCNPISGHATLYWYQQILGQGPKLLIQFQNNGVVDDSQLPKDRFSAERLKGVDSTLKIQPAKLEDSAVYLCASSLVSEKFNYGYTFGSGTRLTVV.